Shown below are 20 T cell receptor beta chains from a single sample sequenced in a study of Ad26.COV2.S vaccination and SARS-CoV-2 variants. Treatment noted: around 19 received Ad26.COV2.S at low or high dose, single or two shots; about 5 received placebo; per-sample allocation not given. Sampling occurred on day 63 after the first vaccine or placebo injection. TCRdb keeps only in-frame clones here, not all; method: immunoSEQ multiplex PCR. Here the sample spans about 330,000 clones, almost 90% being singletons. Source: peripheral blood, taken in a trial of Ad26.COV2.S vaccine versus placebo. Receptors originate from a person aged 18-60 years who received the Ad26.COV2.S COVID-19 vaccine or a placebo.

V gene TRBV3-1 (or the pseudogene TRBV3-2) combines with J gene TRBJ2-5; D is undetermined. The germline V gene has CDR1 LGHDT and CDR2 YNNKEL (reference sequence). The CDR3 contains 14 residues. V lost 1 base, J lost 4 bases, and 10 bases lay in between. The CDR3 is CASSQGSLGETQYF. The CDR3 bases are TGTGCCAGCAGCCAAGGCAGCCTCGGAGAGACCCAGTACTTC.

The chain recombines TRBV7-9 with TRBJ2-7, with 7 bases identical to TRBD2. This CDR3 contains 14 residues. Germline lookup yields CDR1 SEHNR and CDR2 FQNEAQ (reference sequence). V lost 3 bases and J lost 4; bases outside the gene matches: 6. CDR3 nucleotide sequence: TGTGCCAGCAGCTTCGAGGGAGGGAAGTACGAGCAGTACGTC. Residues: CASSFEGGKYEQYV.

This chain joins TRBV19 and TRBJ1-5, with D perhaps TRBD1 (5 bases). The germline V gene has CDR1 LNHDA and CDR2 SQIVND (reference sequence). Trimming removed 2 bases at V and 0 bases at J, with 11 bases between. The CDR3 loop spans 16 amino acids. CDR3 residues: CASSIQGPTSNQPQHF. CDR3 DNA: TGTGCCAGTAGTATACAGGGACCGACTAGCAATCAGCCCCAGCATTTT.

The rearrangement joins TRBV14 to TRBJ2-3, with D possibly being TRBD2 (7 bases). This CDR3 has 18 residues. Germline CDR1 reads SGHDN; CDR2 reads FVKESK. V lost 0 bases and J 7 bases, leaving 23 bases between the germline ends. This chain's CDR3 is CASSQDLTLGASGNTQYF. In DNA, the CDR3 is TGTGCCAGCAGCCAAGATCTTACGTTGGGGGCTAGCGGTAATACGCAGTATTTT.

The V call is TRBV27, the J call TRBJ1-4; D gene ambiguous. Germline V lookup: CDR1 MNHEY, CDR2 SMNVEV (reference sequence). V was pared by 5 bases and J by 2 bases, with 18 bases between. This CDR3 is built from 17 residues. The CDR3: CASSAGSGRATNEKLFF. For the CDR3, the DNA is TGTGCCAGCAGTGCCGGGTCCGGGAGAGCGACTAATGAAAAACTGTTTTTT.

V is TRBV10-3 and J is TRBJ1-2; unclear D gene. The germline V and J ends were trimmed by 2 bases and 6 bases, with 13 bases remaining between them. This CDR3 is built from 14 residues. From germline, CDR1 is ENHRY and CDR2 SYGVKD. CDR3 protein: CAISETTRGNGYTF. The CDR3 nucleotides are TGTGCCATCAGTGAGACCACGCGAGGGAATGGCTACACCTTC.

The rearrangement joins TRBV19 to TRBJ1-1; the D is unclear. The CDR3 has 13 amino acids. In germline, CDR1 is LNHDA, CDR2 SQIVND (reference sequence). The germline V and J ends were trimmed by 5 bases and 4 bases, with 11 bases remaining between them. CDR3 region: CASSRAGSTEAFF. The DNA of the CDR3 is TGTGCCAGTAGTCGGGCGGGAAGCACTGAAGCTTTCTTT.

V gene TRBV30 combines with J gene TRBJ1-2, with 10 bases lining up with TRBD1. Germline values: CDR1 GTSNPN, CDR2 SVGIG (reference sequence). The V and J ends lost 2 bases and 5 bases, in that order; junction bases with no gene match: 8. The CDR3 runs 15 residues. The CDR3 loop is CAWSSLGTGEYGYTF. The CDR3 DNA sequence: TGTGCCTGGAGTTCCTTAGGGACAGGGGAATATGGCTACACCTTC.

The chain uses TRBV11-2 and TRBJ1-2; D perhaps matches TRBD1 (6 bases). Germline lookup yields CDR1 SGHAT and CDR2 FQNNGV. V was pared by 5 bases and J by 4 bases, with 14 bases between. The CDR3 sequence is 14 residues long. In DNA, the CDR3 is TGTGCCAGCAGCGCCGACTGGGGGGCCTATGGCTACACCTTC. This gives the protein CASSADWGAYGYTF.

The chain combines TRBV6-5 with TRBJ2-3; maybe TRBD2 (5 bases). Germline loops: CDR1 MNHEY, CDR2 SVGAGI. Trimming removed 7 bases at V and 0 bases at J, with 14 bases between. This CDR3 spans 15 amino acids. The DNA for the CDR3 is TGTGCCAGCAAGGCTAGCTGGCCTAGCACAGATACGCAGTATTTT. It yields the protein CASKASWPSTDTQYF.

The chain is built from TRBV5-6 and TRBJ1-4; 7 bases match TRBD1. Germline V gives CDR1 SGHDT, CDR2 YYEEEE. V dropped 4 bases and J dropped 8; count of bases not matched to a gene: 11. The CDR3 is 15 amino acids. CDR3 bases: TGTGCCAGCAGCCCGTCGACAGGGCTTAAAGAAAAACTGTTTTTT. It encodes CASSPSTGLKEKLFF.

The chain couples TRBV18 to TRBJ1-4; no clear D gene. Germline V gene data show CDR1 as KGHSH and CDR2 as LQKENI. CDR3 length: 15 amino acids. V lost 3 bases, J lost 8 bases, and 16 bases lay in between. CDR3 sequence: CASSPLEGLGEKLFF. The CDR3 DNA sequence: TGTGCCAGCTCACCGTTGGAAGGGCTAGGAGAAAAACTGTTTTTT.

The V gene is TRBV24-1, the J gene TRBJ2-1, with 9 bases that match TRBD2. Trimming removed 7 bases from V and 8 bases from J; junction bases left unmatched: 5. Germline CDR1 reads KGHDR; CDR2 reads SFDVKD. The CDR3 totals 13 residues. CDR3 DNA: TGTGCCACCAGAGGCGCGGGAGGGGATGAGCAGTTCTTC. This encodes CATRGAGGDEQFF.

The chain combines TRBV6-5 with TRBJ1-1; D is undetermined. V lost 0 bases and J 6 bases, leaving 8 bases between the germline ends. The CDR3 length is 13 residues. Germline-derived CDR1 and CDR2 are MNHEY and SVGAGI. The CDR3 region is CASSYSKTSEAFF. CDR3 nucleotide sequence: TGTGCCAGCAGTTACTCGAAAACCTCTGAAGCTTTCTTT.

This clone has more than one count but fewer than ten. The chain combines TRBV7-2 with TRBJ2-1; D unresolved. CDR3 length: 16 residues. Germline V lookup: CDR1 SGHTA, CDR2 FQGNSA. With 1 base removed from V and 6 bases from J, the gap between germline ends came to 16 bases. The CDR3 DNA reads TGTGCCAGCAGCTTAGTGGTCCCCGTTACGGGCAATGAGCAGTTCTTC. Protein product: CASSLVVPVTGNEQFF.

This chain's CDR3 is CASSPRTGDGGYTF. As DNA, the CDR3 is TGTGCCAGCAGCCCCCGGACAGGGGACGGCGGCTACACCTTC. The chain has TRBV7-9 and TRBJ1-2, with 9 bases lining up with TRBD1. The V gene's germline CDR1 is SEHNR and CDR2 FQNEAQ (reference sequence). The CDR3 spans 14 residues. J gave up 8 bases and V 5 bases, and 9 bases lay outside the gene matches.

This chain uses TRBV4-3 with TRBJ2-3; 7 positions match TRBD2. This CDR3 has 17 residues. CDR1 is LGHNA, CDR2 YSLEER, per germline. V trimming: 1 base; J trimming: 3 bases; junction bases outside the gene matches: 10. The CDR3 here is CASSQVVTSYGTDTQYF. CDR3 DNA: TGCGCCAGCAGCCAAGTAGTGACTAGCTATGGGACAGATACGCAGTATTTT.

The V and J genes are TRBV10-1 and TRBJ2-3; D gene unclear. Per germline, CDR1 WNHNN and CDR2 SYGVQD (reference sequence). The CDR3 loop spans 15 amino acids. Trimming took off 5 bases at V and 2 bases at J, with 14 bases between the two ends. Here the CDR3 reads CASSKTRTFTDTQYF. CDR3 DNA: TGCGCCAGCAGTAAGACAAGGACGTTCACAGATACGCAGTATTTT.

This sequence joins TRBV7-2 and TRBJ1-6; D not resolved. The CDR3 loop spans 16 amino acids. CDR1 SGHTA and CDR2 FQGNSA come from the germline V gene. Trimming stripped 5 bases from V and 7 bases from J, with 18 bases between. Written as DNA, the CDR3 is TGTGCCAGCAGCCTACGGACCTTTACAGAGAATTCACCCCTCCACTTT. It translates to CASSLRTFTENSPLHF. Using reference TRBV7-2 and TRBJ1-6 for the parts outside the CDR3, the full variable domain is GAGVSQSPSNKVTEKGKDVELRCDPISGHTALYWYRQSLGQGLEFLIYFQGNSAPDKSGLPSDRFSAERTGGSVSTLTIQRTQQEDSAVYLCASSLRTFTENSPLHFGNGTRLTVT.

The gene calls are TRBV19 and TRBJ2-2; 10 bases line up with TRBD2. The CDR3 totals 18 residues. With V trimmed by 1 base and J by 0 bases, 5 bases remained unmatched. Per germline, CDR1 LNHDA and CDR2 SQIVND (reference sequence). The CDR3 sequence is CASSIGLAGAANTGELFF. The CDR3 coding sequence is TGTGCCAGTAGTATAGGTCTAGCGGGGGCCGCGAACACCGGGGAGCTGTTTTTT.